The 28 T cell receptor beta chains given below trace back to one sample, sequenced in a study of shared clonotypes between healthy human individuals. TCRdb's table, derived via immunoSEQ multiplex PCR, lists solely in-frame clones and lacks some. Of millions of clones in the sample, approximately 92% were seen once. Input material: naive CD4+ T cells sorted from blood. Subset specified: CD45RA+ positively selected. Receptors were obtained from a man in his late teens or twenties in good health.

J is TRBJ2-1 and V is TRBV18, with D tentatively TRBD2 (7 bases). Germline CDR1 KGHSH, CDR2 LQKENI. This CDR3 contains 14 residues. Trimming cost V 6 bases and J 9 bases, with 18 bases left between them. This CDR3 is CASSGNRGASEQFF. The CDR3 DNA sequence: TGTGCCAGCTCTGGCAACCGGGGGGCGAGTGAGCAGTTCTTC.

The V and J genes are TRBV4-3 and TRBJ2-7; a weak D match, TRBD1 (6 bases). The V gene lost 9 bases and the J gene lost 2 bases, with 14 bases spanning the gap. CDR3 length: 13 amino acids. In germline, CDR1 is LGHNA, CDR2 YSLEER. CDR3 protein: CARSRGPTYEQYF. CDR3 DNA sequence: TGCGCCAGGAGCAGGGGTCCAACCTACGAGCAGTACTTC.

The count of this clone is one. The chain has TRBV5-4 and TRBJ2-5, with TRBD2 matching over 8 bases. V lost 2 bases, J lost 5 bases, and 14 bases stayed unmatched. This CDR3 region has 17 residues. Germline CDR1 and CDR2: SGHNT and YYREEE (reference sequence). In nucleotides, the CDR3 is TGTGCCAGCAGCTTTGGGTCGGCGGGGGGCTCCGCGGAGACCCAGTACTTC. Its protein product is CASSFGSAGGSAETQYF.

About this clone: The sample has other DNA sequences that encode this CDR3 too. The V and J genes are TRBV5-1 and TRBJ1-5; D remains ambiguous. The CDR3 is made up of 13 amino acids. From germline, CDR1 is SGHRS and CDR2 YFSETQ. The V and J ends lost 0 bases and 6 bases respectively, with 7 bases between them. This CDR3 reads CASSLEVGQPQHF. The DNA for the CDR3 is TGCGCCAGCAGCTTGGAAGTGGGTCAGCCCCAGCATTTT.

The V call is TRBV19, the J call TRBJ1-2; D unresolved. Trimming stripped 11 bases from V and 4 bases from J, with 17 bases between. Germline V gene sequence: CDR1 LNHDA, CDR2 SQIVND (reference sequence). The CDR3 runs 13 residues. CDR3 loop: CAPLLPVSYGYTF. The DNA for the CDR3 is TGTGCCCCGTTACTCCCCGTGAGCTATGGCTACACCTTC.

The chain links TRBV5-1 to TRBJ1-5; D unclear. The germline CDR1 and CDR2 sequences are SGHRS and YFSETQ. V lost 0 bases to trimming and J lost 4 bases, with 11 bases between them. The CDR3 has 15 amino acids. The CDR3 bases are TGCGCCAGCAGCTTGGACAGCGGGCCAAATCAGCCCCAGCATTTT. Protein: CASSLDSGPNQPQHF.

The genes are TRBV4-3 and TRBJ1-6; D uncertain. V lost 1 base to trimming and J lost 12 bases, with 10 bases between them. Germline V lookup: CDR1 LGHNA, CDR2 YSLEER. There are 13 residues in the CDR3. CDR3 nucleotides: TGCGCCAGCAGCCAAGTTACCACGGGACCCCTCCACTTT. Residues: CASSQVTTGPLHF.

The chain is built from TRBV7-2 and TRBJ1-2; TRBD1 aligns across 8 bases. With 4 bases clipped from V and 5 bases from J, the junction kept 6 bases outside the gene matches. The CDR3 loop spans 14 amino acids. Germline values: CDR1 SGHTA, CDR2 FQGNSA. CDR3 in amino acids: CASSSPGGSYGYTF. The CDR3 DNA reads as TGTGCCAGCAGCTCTCCAGGGGGCAGTTATGGCTACACCTTC.

The J gene is TRBJ1-1, the V gene TRBV30; 11 bases fit TRBD1. The CDR3 covers 14 residues. The V gene end was trimmed by 5 bases and the J gene end by 6 bases; junction bases not matched to a gene: 8. Per the germline V gene, CDR1 is GTSNPN and CDR2 is SVGIG (reference sequence). Written as DNA, the CDR3 is TGTGCCTGGGCATACCGGGACAGGGGGTCTGAAGCTTTCTTT. Amino acids: CAWAYRDRGSEAFF.

The chain links TRBV18 to TRBJ1-5; no clear D. V dropped 3 bases and J dropped 7 bases, with 13 bases sitting between them. This CDR3 region has 14 residues. Germline loops: CDR1 KGHSH, CDR2 LQKENI. The CDR3 DNA follows: TGTGCCAGCTCACCGGACCGGGGAGCCCAGCCCCAGCATTTT. Its translation is CASSPDRGAQPQHF.

In regard to this clone: Other DNA sequences in this specimen translate into the identical CDR3. The V and J genes are TRBV5-1 and TRBJ2-3; TRBD2 agrees at 8 bases. The germline CDR1 and CDR2 sequences are SGHRS and YFSETQ. This CDR3 contains 16 residues. After removal of 4 bases from V and 2 bases from J, the junction contained 9 bases not matched to a gene. The CDR3 DNA is TGCGCCAGCAGCCCGGGTACTAGCGGATCCACAGATACGCAGTATTTT. It translates to CASSPGTSGSTDTQYF.

A note on this clone: The same CDR3 can be traced to other DNA sequences in this sample. J is TRBJ2-7 and V is TRBV28; D unclear. V lost 5 bases and J lost 4, with 9 bases in between. Germline V gene data show CDR1 as MDHEN and CDR2 as SYDVKM. The CDR3 contains 12 residues. CDR3 coding DNA: TGTGCCAGCAGTCTCACCGGATACGAGCAGTACTTC. Translation: CASSLTGYEQYF.

V is TRBV7-2 and J is TRBJ1-2; D is unclear. Germline V lookup: CDR1 SGHTA, CDR2 FQGNSA. V dropped 2 bases and J dropped 8 bases, with 12 bases sitting between them. The CDR3 sequence is 13 residues long. CDR3: CASSLSLKSGYTF. DNA of the CDR3: TGTGCCAGCAGCTTAAGTCTGAAAAGCGGCTACACCTTC.

This chain uses TRBV5-8 with TRBJ2-7, with TRBD2 matching 11 bases. The germline gives CDR1 SGHTS, CDR2 YDEGEE. The CDR3 has 14 residues. V lost 6 bases to trimming and J lost 2 bases; unmatched junction nucleotides: 4. DNA of the CDR3: TGTGCCAGCACCTTAGCGGGAGGGCCCTACGAGCAGTACTTC. It specifies CASTLAGGPYEQYF.

This chain connects TRBV2 to TRBJ1-2; D is unresolved. The CDR3 is 13 residues long. The V and J ends lost 1 base and 7 bases respectively, with 10 bases between them. The germline V gene encodes CDR1 SNHLY and CDR2 FYNNEI. CDR3 amino acids: CASSEDGVRGYTF. CDR3 DNA sequence: TGTGCCAGCAGTGAAGACGGGGTACGTGGCTACACCTTC.

The chain joins TRBV27 to TRBJ2-3, with D uncertain. Germline loops: CDR1 MNHEY, CDR2 SMNVEV (reference sequence). The germline V and J ends were trimmed by 5 bases and 3 bases, with 9 bases remaining between them. The CDR3 loop spans 13 amino acids. The CDR3 region is CASSPARTDTQYF. The DNA of the CDR3 is TGTGCCAGCAGTCCAGCAAGGACAGATACGCAGTATTTT.

V gene TRBV5-1 combines with J gene TRBJ2-3; D is possibly TRBD1 (6 bases). Trimming took off 5 bases at V and 8 bases at J, with 9 bases between the two ends. CDR3 length equals 11 residues. Germline V gene data show CDR1 as SGHRS and CDR2 as YFSETQ. CDR3 protein: CASRGAGTQYF. DNA of the CDR3: TGCGCCAGCAGGGGGGCGGGTACGCAGTATTTT.

The V gene is TRBV2, the J gene TRBJ2-7; 12 bases agree with TRBD1. CDR1 is SNHLY, CDR2 FYNNEI, per germline. The CDR3 runs 16 residues. With 7 bases clipped from V and 6 bases from J, the junction kept 13 bases outside the gene matches. The CDR3, as DNA: TGTGCCAGCACCCCATCGGGACAGGGGGCTTTGAGCGAGCAGTACTTC. The encoded protein is CASTPSGQGALSEQYF.

This chain connects TRBV5-1 to TRBJ2-5; D remains ambiguous. The germline gives CDR1 SGHRS, CDR2 YFSETQ. The ends were cut back, 0 bases at V and 3 bases at J, with 6 bases in the middle. The CDR3 is made up of 13 amino acids. This CDR3 reads CASSLGQEETQYF. In DNA, the CDR3 is TGCGCCAGCAGCTTGGGGCAGGAAGAGACCCAGTACTTC. Full variable domain (remainder filled in from reference TRBV5-1 and TRBJ2-5): KAGVTQTPRYLIKTRGQQVTLSCSPISGHRSVSWYQQTPGQGLQFLFEYFSETQRNKGNFPGRFSGRQFSNSRSEMNVSTLELGDSALYLCASSLGQEETQYFGPGTRLLVL.

The chain links TRBV28 to TRBJ1-1; 9 positions agree with TRBD1. Germline CDR1 is MDHEN and CDR2 is SYDVKM. J was trimmed by 1 base and V by 2 bases; bases with no gene match: 2. The CDR3 extends over 15 amino acids. The CDR3 here is CASSLGGQGNTEAFF. The CDR3 bases are TGTGCCAGCAGTTTAGGGGGACAGGGGAACACTGAAGCTTTCTTT.

The chain couples TRBV27 to TRBJ2-3; TRBD2 agrees at 11 bases. Unmatched junction bases numbered 4, after V lost 6 bases and J lost 2 bases. The CDR3 spans 15 residues. Germline lookup yields CDR1 MNHEY and CDR2 SMNVEV (reference sequence). CDR3 in DNA: TGTGCCAGCAGGGGACTAGCGGACTACACAGATACGCAGTATTTT. Its protein is CASRGLADYTDTQYF.

The rearrangement links TRBV5-4 to TRBJ1-2; D is undetermined. The CDR3 is 11 residues long. Germline CDR1 SGHNT, CDR2 YYREEE (reference sequence). V was clipped by 2 bases and J by 7 bases, with 6 bases between them. The CDR3 DNA sequence: TGTGCCAGCAGCTTCGAATTTGGCTACACCTTC. Protein product: CASSFEFGYTF.

In the case of this clone: One junction end does not reproduce the germline sequence, and a read error may be involved. V usage is TRBV6-1 and J usage is TRBJ2-1; D may be TRBD2 (5 bases). There are 13 residues in the CDR3. Germline CDR1 reads MNHNS; CDR2 reads SASEGT. CDR3 nucleotides: TGTGCCAGCAGTGAAGCGCTAACTAGGGCGCCGCTCTTC. This gives the protein CASSEALTRAPLF.

This clone appeared once. This chain connects TRBV10-3 to TRBJ1-1; D gene ambiguous. Trimming removed 2 bases from V and 4 bases from J, with 17 bases in between. The CDR3 has 16 amino acids. Germline V gene data show CDR1 as ENHRY and CDR2 as SYGVKD. This CDR3 is CAISEGVLGSGTEAFF. CDR3 DNA sequence: TGTGCCATCAGTGAGGGGGTTCTCGGTAGTGGCACTGAAGCTTTCTTT.

The chain employs TRBV2 and TRBJ1-4; 7 bases fit TRBD1. CDR1 is SNHLY, CDR2 FYNNEI, per germline. The CDR3 length is 13 residues. The trim removed 6 bases at V and 7 bases at J, leaving 5 bases unmatched. CDR3 coding DNA: TGTGCCAGCAGGACCGGGACAGCTGAAAAACTGTTTTTT. It yields the protein CASRTGTAEKLFF.

CDR3 in amino acids: CSVDAAPQYF. DNA for the CDR3: TGCAGCGTTGACGCGGCCCCGCAGTATTTT. The chain recombines TRBV29-1 with TRBJ2-3; D gene ambiguous. With 3 bases removed from V and 10 bases from J, the gap between germline ends came to 8 bases. Germline values: CDR1 SQVTM, CDR2 ANQGSEA. This CDR3 region has 10 residues.

This clone was counted once. Within the sample, other DNA sequences also encode this same CDR3. The chain combines TRBV11-3 with TRBJ2-2; D might be TRBD2 (5 bases). Trimming pared 4 bases from V and 3 bases from J, leaving 9 bases between. In germline, CDR1 is SGHNT, CDR2 YENEEA. CDR3 length: 14 amino acids. The CDR3 bases are TGTGCCAGCAGCTCGGGAACTTACACCGGGGAGCTGTTTTTT. Translating it yields CASSSGTYTGELFF.

The rearrangement links TRBV19 to TRBJ2-5; 8 bases are a match to TRBD2. The CDR3 has 17 amino acids. CDR1 and CDR2 from the germline V gene are LNHDA and SQIVND (reference sequence). The junction had 14 bases not matched to a gene; V was cut back by 3 bases and J by 5 bases. Here the CDR3 DNA reads TGTGCCAGTAGTATCTGGGCGGGGGGCGCCCCGGCGGAGACCCAGTACTTC. This encodes CASSIWAGGAPAETQYF. The full variable domain, rest sourced from reference TRBV19 and TRBJ2-5, is DGGITQSPKYLFRKEGQNVTLSCEQNLNHDAMYWYRQDPGQGLRLIYYSQIVNDFQKGDIAEGYSVSREKKESFPLTVTSAQKNPTAFYLCASSIWAGGAPAETQYFGPGTRLLVL.